This TCR beta chain comes out of a study of blood T cell repertoires in COVID-19. Across the study: The United States, Italy and Spain were the sources of the acute and convalescent COVID-19 samples.

The length of the CDR3 is 14 residues. The germline CDR1 and CDR2 sequences are SEHNR and FQNEAQ (reference sequence). The V and J ends lost 2 bases and 3 bases respectively, with 10 bases between them. Measured with immunoSEQ multiplex PCR; TCRdb has only the in-frame clones, and not every one. Of fewer than 150,000 clones listed, 71% were seen once; the top ten hold approximately 0.79%. The source of this sequence is a human donor with acute or convalescent COVID-19. The donor label of this sample is uncertain. V gene TRBV7-9 combines with J gene TRBJ1-2, with D tentatively TRBD1 (6 bases). The material sequenced was peripheral blood. The CDR3 DNA is TGTGCCAGCAGCTTACCTCAGGGGTACTATGGCTACACCTTC. Its translation: CASSLPQGYYGYTF.